One and the same sample provided the 30 T cell receptor beta chains below, sequenced in a study of OX40 agonist ivuxolimab in advanced cancers. Libraries were prepared by immunoSEQ multiplex PCR; TCRdb keeps only in-frame clonotypes and omits some of them. The sample holds tens of thousands of clones, 84% seen once. This sample comprised CD4+ or CD8+ T cells sorted from blood, obtained in a trial of the OX40 agonist ivuxolimab. These receptors were taken from an adult with an advanced solid tumor such as melanoma, head and neck, liver or kidney cancer.

The V call is TRBV21-1, the J call TRBJ2-7; TRBD2 is taken as the D call from the table, unchecked against the DNA. TRBV21-1 is recorded as a pseudogene. The CDR3 has 16 amino acids. The CDR3 region is CASSKVLLGSSYEQYF. CDR3 DNA: TGTGCCAGCAGCAAAGTTCTCCTCGGGAGCTCCTACGAGCAGTACTTC.

The chain carries TRBV7-9 and TRBJ1-2, with 7 bases lining up with TRBD1. The J segment lost 0 bases and the V segment lost 5 bases, leaving 0 bases of the junction unmatched. The CDR3 has 13 residues. The germline CDR1 and CDR2 sequences are SEHNR and FQNEAQ (reference sequence). For the CDR3, the DNA is TGTGCCAGCAGCGGGACAGCTAACTATGGCTACACCTTC. Residues: CASSGTANYGYTF. Drawing the rest from reference TRBV7-9 and TRBJ1-2, the complete variable domain is DTGVSQNPRHKITKRGQNVTFRCDPISEHNRLYWYRQTLGQGPEFLTYFQNEAQLEKSRLLSDRFSAERPKGSFSTLEIQRTEQGDSAMYLCASSGTANYGYTFGSGTRLTVV.

The genes are TRBV7-6 and TRBJ1-4, with D perhaps matching TRBD1 (6 bases). CDR1 and CDR2 (germline): SGHVS, FNYEAQ. The CDR3 sequence is 13 residues long. The V gene lost 2 bases and the J gene lost 8 bases, with 9 bases spanning the gap. CDR3 in amino acids: CASSLKGEEKLFF. The CDR3 DNA sequence: TGTGCCAGCAGCTTAAAGGGGGAAGAAAAACTGTTTTTT.

V is TRBV27 and J is TRBJ1-1; no definite D call. CDR1 MNHEY and CDR2 SMNVEV come from the germline V gene (reference sequence). Deletions cut 2 bases from V and 5 bases from J, with 9 bases between. The length of the CDR3 is 13 residues. The CDR3 spells CASSLLGVTEAFF. The CDR3 nucleotides read TGTGCCAGCAGTTTACTCGGAGTGACTGAAGCTTTCTTT.

The chain carries TRBV4-1 and TRBJ1-1, with D perhaps matching TRBD1 (6 bases). Trimming shortened V by 1 base and J by 1 base, and 16 bases separated the two germline ends. The CDR3 runs 17 residues. The V gene's germline CDR1 is MGHRA and CDR2 YSYEKL. The CDR3 region is CASSQGPAGAKNTEAFF. CDR3 coding DNA: TGCGCCAGCAGCCAAGGTCCCGCGGGGGCGAAGAACACTGAAGCTTTCTTT.

The V gene is TRBV27, the J gene TRBJ2-7; perhaps TRBD1 as D (6 bases). CDR3 size: 14 residues. Trimming removed 7 bases at V and 2 bases at J, with 15 bases between. Germline lookup yields CDR1 MNHEY and CDR2 SMNVEV (reference sequence). The CDR3 sequence: CASKSRDKTYEQYF. DNA of the CDR3: TGTGCCAGCAAAAGCCGGGACAAAACCTACGAGCAGTACTTC.

This rearrangement joins TRBV14 to TRBJ2-7; the match to TRBD2 covers 9 bases. CDR1 SGHDN and CDR2 FVKESK come from the germline V gene. CDR3 length: 15 amino acids. Unmatched junction bases numbered 5, after V lost 3 bases and J lost 2 bases. Here the CDR3 reads CASSHLAGRTYEQYF. CDR3 in DNA: TGTGCCAGCAGCCATCTAGCGGGGAGGACCTACGAGCAGTACTTC.

This chain's CDR3 is CASSPQGYEQYF. The CDR3, as DNA: TGTGCCAGCAGCCCACAGGGTTACGAGCAGTACTTC. V is TRBV14 and J is TRBJ2-7; maybe TRBD1 (6 bases). Germline V lookup: CDR1 SGHDN, CDR2 FVKESK. The ends were cut back, 4 bases at V and 4 bases at J, with 8 bases in the middle. The CDR3 extends over 12 amino acids.

This chain joins TRBV4-1 and TRBJ2-1; D is perhaps TRBD2 (6 bases). Per germline, CDR1 MGHRA and CDR2 YSYEKL. The V and J ends lost 5 bases and 0 bases respectively, with 8 bases between them. This CDR3 has 14 amino acids. This CDR3 is CASSETSSYNEQFF. DNA of the CDR3: TGCGCCAGCAGCGAGACTAGCTCCTACAATGAGCAGTTCTTC.

The chain is built from TRBV6-4 and TRBJ2-1; 9 nucleotides align to TRBD1. There are 16 residues in the CDR3. CDR1 MRHNA and CDR2 SNTAGT come from the germline V gene. Losses at the gene ends were 2 bases for V and 8 bases for J; bases not matched to a gene: 10. The CDR3, as DNA: TGTGCCAGCAGTGACGGGGGAACAGGGGGCGTGTATGAGCAGTTCTTC. This codes for CASSDGGTGGVYEQFF.

This clone was recorded at least ten times. This sequence joins TRBV2 and TRBJ2-5; no firm D call. Trimming removed 3 bases from V and 3 bases from J, with 11 bases in between. The CDR3 contains 14 residues. Germline V gene sequence: CDR1 SNHLY, CDR2 FYNNEI. The CDR3 sequence is CASSDWAQEETQYF. Here the CDR3 DNA reads TGTGCCAGCAGTGATTGGGCACAAGAAGAGACCCAGTACTTC.

The chain combines TRBV2 with TRBJ2-1; 9 bases fit TRBD2. The CDR3 has 18 residues. Germline V lookup: CDR1 SNHLY, CDR2 FYNNEI. The V and J ends lost 1 base and 2 bases, in that order; junction bases with no gene match: 9. CDR3 nucleotides: TGTGCCAGCAGTGAAGGGTTGTTGGCTAGCGGGACCTACAATGAGCAGTTCTTC. Its translation: CASSEGLLASGTYNEQFF.

V usage is TRBV11-1 and J usage is TRBJ2-2; 7 bases agree with TRBD2. The junction had 7 bases not matched to a gene; V was cut back by 0 bases and J by 0 bases. CDR3 size: 18 residues. Germline V CDR1 and CDR2: SGHAT, FQDESV (reference sequence). In DNA, the CDR3 is TGTGCCAGCAGCTTAGCGCCGCTAGCGGAAGCGAACACCGGGGAGCTGTTTTTT. Translation: CASSLAPLAEANTGELFF. The full variable domain, with the rest looked up from reference TRBV11-1 and TRBJ2-2, is EAEVAQSPRYKITEKSQAVAFWCDPISGHATLYWYRQILGQGPELLVQFQDESVVDDSQLPKDRFSAERLKGVDSTLKIQPAELGDSAMYLCASSLAPLAEANTGELFFGEGSRLTVL.

This chain links TRBV10-2 with TRBJ2-1, with D possibly being TRBD1 or TRBD2 (5 bases each). V was pared by 1 base and J by 9 bases, with 16 bases between. The CDR3 totals 15 residues. Germline V CDR1 and CDR2: WSHSY, SAAADI. The CDR3 loop is CASSELVAGRSEQFF. As DNA, the CDR3 is TGCGCCAGCAGTGAGTTAGTGGCAGGGAGAAGTGAGCAGTTCTTC.

This chain joins TRBV11-2 and TRBJ2-1, with TRBD1 matching 10 bases. The trim removed 4 bases at V and 6 bases at J, leaving 6 bases unmatched. CDR3 length equals 15 residues. From germline, CDR1 is SGHAT and CDR2 FQNNGV. CDR3 DNA sequence: TGTGCCAGCAGCTCAGGACAGGGGGTGGTCAATGAGCAGTTCTTC. It codes for CASSSGQGVVNEQFF.

The rearrangement uses TRBV7-6 and TRBJ2-1; 8 bases agree with TRBD1. CDR3 length: 14 residues. In germline, CDR1 is SGHVS, CDR2 FNYEAQ. J was trimmed by 7 bases and V by 4 bases; bases with no gene match: 6. In DNA form, the CDR3 reads TGTGCCAGCAGCTCCGGACAGGGTGGTAATGAGCAGTTCTTC. It translates to CASSSGQGGNEQFF.

This chain joins TRBV28 and TRBJ1-2; D unresolved. The CDR3 consists of 15 residues. Germline assignment: CDR1 MDHEN and CDR2 SYDVKM. Between the trimmed V and J ends, which lost 5 bases and 5 bases, there was a span of 18 bases. CDR3 region: CASSLAGGPGYGYTF. DNA for the CDR3: TGTGCCAGCAGTCTCGCGGGCGGACCGGGATATGGCTACACCTTC.

The CDR3 sequence: CASSPNGQGHSYEQYF. CDR3 sequence (DNA): TGCGCCAGCAGCCCCAACGGACAGGGACACTCCTACGAGCAGTACTTC. This sequence joins TRBV4-1 and TRBJ2-7; 8 nucleotides align to TRBD1. The V gene end was trimmed by 4 bases and the J gene end by 0 bases; junction bases not matched to a gene: 8. The CDR3 is 16 amino acids. Germline V gene sequence: CDR1 MGHRA, CDR2 YSYEKL.

The chain has TRBV27 and TRBJ2-1; 8 bases are a match to TRBD1. The V segment lost 3 bases and the J segment 9 bases; nucleotides outside the gene matches: 4. CDR1 and CDR2 (germline): MNHEY, SMNVEV (reference sequence). CDR3 length: 13 amino acids. Written as DNA, the CDR3 is TGTGCCAGCAGTTTTAGACAGGGGACTGAGCAGTTCTTC. Protein: CASSFRQGTEQFF.

Written as DNA, the CDR3 is TGTGCCAGCAGCCCTCTAGCGGGGGGTGGGGCACATGAGCAGTTCTTC. Translated, it gives CASSPLAGGGAHEQFF. V is TRBV6-4 and J is TRBJ2-1; 11 positions agree with TRBD2. V lost 6 bases to trimming and J lost 8 bases; unmatched junction nucleotides: 12. Germline V lookup: CDR1 MRHNA, CDR2 SNTAGT. CDR3 length equals 16 residues.

The V and J genes are TRBV5-4 and TRBJ1-2; no clear D. Trimming stripped 0 bases from V and 7 bases from J, with 19 bases between. Germline assignment: CDR1 SGHNT and CDR2 YYREEE (reference sequence). The CDR3 is 16 amino acids. The CDR3: CASSLVTGRREGGYTF. CDR3 in DNA: TGTGCCAGCAGCTTGGTAACGGGCAGGAGAGAAGGTGGCTACACCTTC. The full variable domain, rest sourced from reference TRBV5-4 and TRBJ1-2, is ETGVTQSPTHLIKTRGQQVTLRCSSQSGHNTVSWYQQALGQGPQFIFQYYREEENGRGNFPPRFSGLQFPNYSSELNVNALELDDSALYLCASSLVTGRREGGYTFGSGTRLTVV.

This chain links TRBV5-4 with TRBJ2-3; D remains ambiguous. CDR3 size: 13 residues. V gave up 3 bases and J gave up 6 bases, with 11 bases separating them. Germline loops: CDR1 SGHNT, CDR2 YYREEE (reference sequence). CDR3 coding DNA: TGTGCCAGCAGCTGGCTTCAGACCGATACGCAGTATTTT. This sequence encodes CASSWLQTDTQYF.

The V and J genes are TRBV4-1 and TRBJ1-1; D remains unclear. Trimming took off 4 bases at V and 9 bases at J, with 15 bases between the two ends. Per the germline V gene, CDR1 is MGHRA and CDR2 is YSYEKL. The CDR3 has 13 amino acids. The CDR3 DNA reads TGCGCCAGCAGCCTATGGGAGGAGGGAAAAGCTTTCTTT. Protein: CASSLWEEGKAFF.

This clone was recorded only once. This chain links TRBV5-6 with TRBJ1-1, with unresolved D. Germline V gene lookup returns CDR1 SGHDT and CDR2 YYEEEE. CDR3 size: 14 residues. V gave up 0 bases and J gave up 1 base, with 7 bases separating them. The DNA of the CDR3 is TGTGCCAGCAGCTTGGCAGGCCCGAACACTGAAGCTTTCTTT. Protein product: CASSLAGPNTEAFF.

V gene TRBV4-2 combines with J gene TRBJ2-5, with 10 nucleotides matching TRBD2. Germline trimming cut 0 bases from V and 2 bases from J; bases unmatched to any gene: 6. There are 17 residues in the CDR3. Per germline, CDR1 LGHNA and CDR2 YNFKEQ. CDR3 coding DNA: TGTGCCAGCAGCCAAGATGGCCCAGCGGGGGGGCAAGAGACCCAGTACTTC. It encodes CASSQDGPAGGQETQYF.

This chain connects TRBV6-5 to TRBJ2-1; a possible D gene is TRBD2 (5 bases). Trimming removed 0 bases at V and 3 bases at J, with 9 bases between. CDR1 MNHEY and CDR2 SVGAGI come from the germline V gene. CDR3 size: 15 residues. This chain's CDR3 is CASSYSPSIYNEQFF. CDR3 sequence (DNA): TGTGCCAGCAGTTACTCGCCTAGCATCTACAATGAGCAGTTCTTC.

The gene calls are TRBV19 and TRBJ2-7, with TRBD2 matching over 8 bases. This CDR3 contains 13 residues. The germline gives CDR1 LNHDA, CDR2 SQIVND (reference sequence). With V trimmed by 3 bases and J by 6 bases, 4 bases remained unmatched. The DNA for the CDR3 is TGTGCCAGTAGTATTGTAAGCGGGGGCGAGCAGTACTTC. Protein product: CASSIVSGGEQYF. The whole variable domain, remainder taken from reference TRBV19 and TRBJ2-7, is DGGITQSPKYLFRKEGQNVTLSCEQNLNHDAMYWYRQDPGQGLRLIYYSQIVNDFQKGDIAEGYSVSREKKESFPLTVTSAQKNPTAFYLCASSIVSGGEQYFGPGTRLTVT.

This chain uses TRBV7-9 with TRBJ2-7; TRBD1 agrees at 8 bases. V was pared by 4 bases and J by 3 bases, with 5 bases of the junction left unmatched. The CDR3 is 14 residues long. Germline lookup yields CDR1 SEHNR and CDR2 FQNEAQ (reference sequence). The CDR3 loop is CASSSWDRSYEQYF. The CDR3 DNA sequence: TGTGCCAGCAGCTCATGGGACAGGAGCTACGAGCAGTACTTC.

The chain is built from TRBV27 and TRBJ2-5, with 7 bases fitting TRBD2. The J call may be wrong; the DNA end is better matched by TRBJ2-7. The V gene's germline CDR1 is MNHEY and CDR2 SMNVEV (reference sequence). The CDR3 totals 13 residues. In nucleotides, the CDR3 is TGTGCCAGCACGGGAGGAAGGGGCGGCGAGCAGTACTTC. Amino acid sequence: CASTGGRGGEQYF.

This clone was seen more than once but under ten times. The V gene is TRBV7-9, the J gene TRBJ1-5; D call uncertain. Trimming took 5 bases from V and 4 from J, leaving 21 bases between them. The CDR3 contains 17 residues. Germline V gene lookup returns CDR1 SEHNR and CDR2 FQNEAQ (reference sequence). Written as DNA, the CDR3 is TGTGCCAGCAGCCCAACCCGGGTGGGAGATATGAATCAGCCCCAGCATTTT. Amino acid sequence: CASSPTRVGDMNQPQHF.